The next 12 T cell receptor beta chains were all read from a single sample in a study of cytomegalovirus exposure and HLA in healthy donors. A multiplex PCR was run with 60 Vbeta primers and 13 Jbeta primers. Repertoires were generated with immunoSEQ multiplex PCR, while TCRdb's copy carries only in-frame clones and drops some. Of some 120,000 clones listed, 60% to 85% are singletons. The source material was PBMCs. These receptors all come from a human donor in good health.

The rearrangement joins TRBV6-1 to TRBJ2-3, with TRBD2 matching over 8 bases. Trimming cost V 6 bases and J 1 base; bases outside gene matches: 6. The CDR3 sequence is 15 residues long. The germline V gene encodes CDR1 MNHNS and CDR2 SASEGT. The chain's CDR3 is CASRWGLGGTDTQYF. The DNA for the CDR3 is TGTGCCAGCAGATGGGGACTAGGGGGCACAGATACGCAGTATTTT.

J is TRBJ1-5 and V is TRBV2, with D hard to call. CDR3 size: 16 residues. The ends were cut back, 2 bases at V and 1 base at J, with 12 bases in the middle. Germline V gene sequence: CDR1 SNHLY, CDR2 FYNNEI. The DNA of the CDR3 is TGTGCCAGCAGTGAACTTGCAGGTCGAAGCAATCAGCCCCAGCATTTT. Translated, it gives CASSELAGRSNQPQHF. The whole variable domain, filled in from reference TRBV2 and TRBJ1-5, reads EPEVTQTPSHQVTQMGQEVILRCVPISNHLYFYWYRQILGQKVEFLVSFYNNEISEKSEIFDDQFSVERPDGSNFTLKIRSTKLEDSAMYFCASSELAGRSNQPQHFGDGTRLSIL.

V usage is TRBV11-2 and J usage is TRBJ2-5; TRBD1 agrees at 8 bases. V lost 3 bases to trimming and J lost 3 bases; unmatched junction nucleotides: 12. The CDR3 runs 17 residues. Germline CDR1 reads SGHAT; CDR2 reads FQNNGV. The CDR3 region is CASSFTGGAFVKETQYF. The CDR3 DNA is TGTGCCAGCAGCTTTACAGGGGGAGCCTTCGTGAAAGAGACCCAGTACTTC. Complete variable domain (other parts from reference TRBV11-2 and TRBJ2-5): EAGVAQSPRYKIIEKRQSVAFWCNPISGHATLYWYQQILGQGPKLLIQFQNNGVVDDSQLPKDRFSAERLKGVDSTLKIQPAKLEDSAVYLCASSFTGGAFVKETQYFGPGTRLLVL.

The chain carries TRBV2 and TRBJ1-1; no definite D call. Germline assignment: CDR1 SNHLY and CDR2 FYNNEI. V lost 5 bases, J lost 1 base, and 8 bases lay in between. The CDR3 spans 13 residues. The CDR3 DNA reads as TGTGCCAGCAGTACTACAAGGAACACTGAAGCTTTCTTT. It specifies CASSTTRNTEAFF.

V is TRBV4-1 and J is TRBJ2-3; D is undetermined. The CDR3 loop spans 13 amino acids. V was cut by 2 bases and J by 1 base, with 4 bases left in between. Germline CDR1 reads MGHRA; CDR2 reads YSYEKL. CDR3 DNA: TGCGCCAGCAGCCAAACTCGCACAGATACGCAGTATTTT. It specifies CASSQTRTDTQYF.

The chain has TRBV5-1 and TRBJ2-7; the match to TRBD2 covers 10 bases. CDR1 SGHRS and CDR2 YFSETQ come from the germline V gene. The CDR3 runs to 16 residues. V lost 1 base, J lost 3 bases, and 7 bases stayed unmatched. CDR3: CASSLTFTSGNYEQYF. Written as DNA, the CDR3 is TGCGCCAGCAGCTTGACCTTCACTAGCGGGAACTACGAGCAGTACTTC.

The rearrangement joins TRBV13 to TRBJ2-1; tentative D call: TRBD2 (7 bases). This CDR3 has 15 residues. Germline V CDR1 and CDR2: PRHDT, FYEKMQ (reference sequence). Trimming shortened V by 0 bases and J by 8 bases, and 14 bases separated the two germline ends. The CDR3: CASSLGLGGAYEQFF. For the CDR3, the DNA is TGTGCCAGCAGCTTAGGCCTTGGGGGGGCCTATGAGCAGTTCTTC.

This clone was seen a handful of times. V usage is TRBV6-1 and J usage is TRBJ1-3, with D uncertain. Trimming cost V 6 bases and J 0 bases, with 6 bases left between them. There are 13 residues in the CDR3. CDR1 is MNHNS and CDR2 is SASEGT in the germline V gene. CDR3: CASSLRSGNTIYF. Here the CDR3 DNA reads TGTGCCAGCAGCCTGCGCTCTGGAAACACCATATATTTT.

The chain recombines TRBV7-3 with TRBJ2-7; 11 bases fit TRBD1. Germline V lookup: CDR1 SGHTA, CDR2 FQGTGA. Losses at the gene ends were 5 bases for V and 12 bases for J; bases not matched to a gene: 12. The CDR3 loop spans 14 amino acids. As DNA, the CDR3 is TGTGCCAGCAGCACCGGGACAGGGGGTTCCCGCCGGTACTTC. Its translation: CASSTGTGGSRRYF.

Points on this clone: At one of its ends the junction is not consistent with the germline gene, which may arise from a read error. The genes are TRBV29-1 and TRBJ1-4, with D possibly TRBD1 on 6 matching bases. CDR3 size: 14 residues. Germline V CDR1 and CDR2: SQVTM, ANQGSEA. The DNA for the CDR3 is TGCAGCGCTGAAACAGGGACAACTAATGAAAAACTGTTTTTT. It encodes CSAETGTTNEKLFF.

The chain uses TRBV29-1 and TRBJ1-2, with 8 bases lining up with TRBD1. The V segment lost 6 bases and the J segment 3 bases; nucleotides outside the gene matches: 3. Looked up from germline, CDR1 is SQVTM and CDR2 is ANQGSEA. The CDR3 runs 12 residues. CDR3 DNA: TGCAGCGTAAACAGGGGGGACTATGGCTACACCTTC. Its translation: CSVNRGDYGYTF. The full variable domain, its missing parts supplied by reference TRBV29-1 and TRBJ1-2, is SAVISQKPSRDICQRGTSLTIQCQVDSQVTMMFWYRQQPGQSLTLIATANQGSEATYESGFVIDKFPISRPNLTFSTLTVSNMSPEDSSIYLCSVNRGDYGYTFGSGTRLTVV.

The CDR3 nucleotides read TGTGCCAGCAGCCAGAAGGAGGACTCTCGCCTCCTGAGCTACGAGCAGTACTTC. Translated, it gives CASSQKEDSRLLSYEQYF. This rearrangement joins TRBV9 to TRBJ2-7; the D gene is possibly TRBD2 (5 bases). This CDR3 contains 18 residues. CDR1 is SGDLS, CDR2 YYNGEE, per germline. Trimming shortened V by 4 bases and J by 3 bases, and 26 bases separated the two germline ends.